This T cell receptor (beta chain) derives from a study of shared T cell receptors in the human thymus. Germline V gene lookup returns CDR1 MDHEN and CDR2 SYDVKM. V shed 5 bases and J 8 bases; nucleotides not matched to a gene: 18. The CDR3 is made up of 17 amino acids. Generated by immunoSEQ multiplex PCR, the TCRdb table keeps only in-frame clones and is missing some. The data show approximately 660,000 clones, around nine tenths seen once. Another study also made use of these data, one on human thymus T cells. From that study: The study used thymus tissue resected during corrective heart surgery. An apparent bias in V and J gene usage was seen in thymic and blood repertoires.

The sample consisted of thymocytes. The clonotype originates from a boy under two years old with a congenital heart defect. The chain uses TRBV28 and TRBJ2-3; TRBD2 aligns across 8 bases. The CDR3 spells CASSGGLGSGIRGTQYF. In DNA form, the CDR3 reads TGTGCCAGCAGTGGGGGTTTAGGTAGCGGGATCCGGGGTACGCAGTATTTT.